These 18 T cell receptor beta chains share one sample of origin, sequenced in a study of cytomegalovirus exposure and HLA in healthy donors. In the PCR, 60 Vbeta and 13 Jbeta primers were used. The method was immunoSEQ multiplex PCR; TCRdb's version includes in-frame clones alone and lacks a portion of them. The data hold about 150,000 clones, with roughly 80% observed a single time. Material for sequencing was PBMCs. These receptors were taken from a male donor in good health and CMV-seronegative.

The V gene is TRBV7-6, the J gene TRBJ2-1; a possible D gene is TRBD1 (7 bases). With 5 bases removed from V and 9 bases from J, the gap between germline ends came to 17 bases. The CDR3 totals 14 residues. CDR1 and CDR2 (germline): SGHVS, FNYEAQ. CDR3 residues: CASSPRRGLGEQFF. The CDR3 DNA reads TGTGCCAGCAGCCCCCGGAGGGGGCTGGGTGAGCAGTTCTTC.

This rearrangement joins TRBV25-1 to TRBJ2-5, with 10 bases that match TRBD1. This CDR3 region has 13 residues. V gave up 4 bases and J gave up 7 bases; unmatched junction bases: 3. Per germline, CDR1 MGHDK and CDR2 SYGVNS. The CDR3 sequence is CASSGTGGVTQYF. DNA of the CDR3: TGTGCCAGCAGTGGGACAGGGGGGGTGACCCAGTACTTC.

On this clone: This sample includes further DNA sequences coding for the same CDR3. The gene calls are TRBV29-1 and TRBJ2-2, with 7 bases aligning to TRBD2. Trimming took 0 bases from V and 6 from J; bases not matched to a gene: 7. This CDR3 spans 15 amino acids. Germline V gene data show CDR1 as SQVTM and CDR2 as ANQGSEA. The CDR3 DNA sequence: TGCAGCGTTGAAGATAAACCTAGCGGAGCCGGGGAGCTGTTTTTT. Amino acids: CSVEDKPSGAGELFF.

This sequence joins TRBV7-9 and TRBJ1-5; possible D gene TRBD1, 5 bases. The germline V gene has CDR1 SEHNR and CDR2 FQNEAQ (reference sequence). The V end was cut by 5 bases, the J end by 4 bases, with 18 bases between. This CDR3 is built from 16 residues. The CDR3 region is CASSLGRGRVNQPQHF. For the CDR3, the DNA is TGTGCCAGCAGCCTAGGCCGAGGCAGGGTAAATCAGCCCCAGCATTTT.

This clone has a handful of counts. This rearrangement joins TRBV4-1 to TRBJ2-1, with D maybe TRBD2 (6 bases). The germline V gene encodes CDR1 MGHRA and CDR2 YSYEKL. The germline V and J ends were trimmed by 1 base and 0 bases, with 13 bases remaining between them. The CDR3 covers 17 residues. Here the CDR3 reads CASSQGSGESSYNEQFF. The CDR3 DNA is TGCGCCAGCAGCCAAGGGTCGGGGGAAAGCTCCTACAATGAGCAGTTCTTC.

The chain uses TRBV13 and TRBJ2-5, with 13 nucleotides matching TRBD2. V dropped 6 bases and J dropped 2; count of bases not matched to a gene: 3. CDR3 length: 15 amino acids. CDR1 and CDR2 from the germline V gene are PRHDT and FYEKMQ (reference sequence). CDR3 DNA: TGTGCCAGCAGTAAGACTAGCGGGGGGCAAGAGACCCAGTACTTC. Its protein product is CASSKTSGGQETQYF.

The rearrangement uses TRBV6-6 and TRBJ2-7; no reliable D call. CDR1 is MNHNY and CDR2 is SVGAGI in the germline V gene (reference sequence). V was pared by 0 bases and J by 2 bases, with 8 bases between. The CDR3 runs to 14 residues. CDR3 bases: TGTGCCAGCAGTTACTCGAACGTAGCCTACGAGCAGTACTTC. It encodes CASSYSNVAYEQYF.

The CDR3 DNA sequence: TGTGCCAGCAGACTTGGACAGGGGGGCGAAAAACTGTTTTTT. The encoded protein is CASRLGQGGEKLFF. The chain uses TRBV6-1 and TRBJ1-4; 10 positions agree with TRBD1. Germline V gives CDR1 MNHNS, CDR2 SASEGT. V lost 6 bases, J lost 8 bases, and 6 bases stayed unmatched. CDR3 length: 14 amino acids.

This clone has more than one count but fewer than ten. This chain's CDR3 is CASSQGVSGVYEQYF. The CDR3 nucleotides are TGCGCCAGCAGCCAAGGGGTTAGCGGGGTCTACGAGCAGTACTTC. The chain uses TRBV4-3 and TRBJ2-7, with TRBD2 matching 8 bases. The CDR3 sequence is 15 residues long. Germline assignment: CDR1 LGHNA and CDR2 YSLEER. V was clipped by 1 base and J by 3 bases; unmatched bases: 5.

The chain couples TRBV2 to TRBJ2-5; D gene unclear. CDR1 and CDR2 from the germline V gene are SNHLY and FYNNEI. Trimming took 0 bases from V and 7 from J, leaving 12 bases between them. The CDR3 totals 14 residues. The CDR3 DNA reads TGTGCCAGCAGTGAAGCTTCGGCCTCGGGGACCCAGTACTTC. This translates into CASSEASASGTQYF.

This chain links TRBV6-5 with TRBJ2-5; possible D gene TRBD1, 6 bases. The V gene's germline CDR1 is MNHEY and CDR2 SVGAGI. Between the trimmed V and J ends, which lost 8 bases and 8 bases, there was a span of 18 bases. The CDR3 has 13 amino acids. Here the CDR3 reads CASGGTGSSTQYF. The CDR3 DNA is TGTGCCAGCGGAGGAACAGGGAGCTCAACCCAGTACTTC.

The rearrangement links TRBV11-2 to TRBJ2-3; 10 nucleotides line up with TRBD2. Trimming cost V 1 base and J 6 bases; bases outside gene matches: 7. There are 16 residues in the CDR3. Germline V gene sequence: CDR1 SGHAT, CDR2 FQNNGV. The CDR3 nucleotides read TGTGCCAGCAGCTTAGTCTCTAGCGGGAGATCCGATACGCAGTATTTT. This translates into CASSLVSSGRSDTQYF.

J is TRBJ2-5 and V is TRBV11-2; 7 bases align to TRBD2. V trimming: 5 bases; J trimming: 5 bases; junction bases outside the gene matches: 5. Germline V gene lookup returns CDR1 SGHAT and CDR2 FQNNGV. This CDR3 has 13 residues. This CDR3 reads CASSPGGVETQYF. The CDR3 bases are TGTGCCAGCAGCCCGGGGGGAGTCGAGACCCAGTACTTC.

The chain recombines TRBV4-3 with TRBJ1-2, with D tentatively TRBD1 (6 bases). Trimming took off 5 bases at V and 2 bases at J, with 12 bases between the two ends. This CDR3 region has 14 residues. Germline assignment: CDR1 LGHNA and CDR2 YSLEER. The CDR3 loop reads CASSVGHSNYGYTF. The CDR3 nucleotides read TGCGCCAGCAGCGTGGGACACTCCAACTATGGCTACACCTTC.

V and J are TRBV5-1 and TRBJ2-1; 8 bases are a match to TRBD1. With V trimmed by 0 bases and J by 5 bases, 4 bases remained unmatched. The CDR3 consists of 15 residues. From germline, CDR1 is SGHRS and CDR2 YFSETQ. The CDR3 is CASSLAPTGDNEQFF. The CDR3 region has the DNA TGCGCCAGCAGCTTGGCCCCGACAGGGGACAATGAGCAGTTCTTC. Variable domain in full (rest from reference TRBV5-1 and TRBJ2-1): KAGVTQTPRYLIKTRGQQVTLSCSPISGHRSVSWYQQTPGQGLQFLFEYFSETQRNKGNFPGRFSGRQFSNSRSEMNVSTLELGDSALYLCASSLAPTGDNEQFFGPGTRLTVL.

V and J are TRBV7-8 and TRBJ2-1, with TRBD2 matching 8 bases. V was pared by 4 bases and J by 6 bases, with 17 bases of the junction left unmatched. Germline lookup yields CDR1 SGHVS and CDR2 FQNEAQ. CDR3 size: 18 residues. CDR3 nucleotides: TGTGCCAGCAGCTCACCGCGAATTAGCGGGGCACTAGGCAATGAGCAGTTCTTC. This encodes CASSSPRISGALGNEQFF.

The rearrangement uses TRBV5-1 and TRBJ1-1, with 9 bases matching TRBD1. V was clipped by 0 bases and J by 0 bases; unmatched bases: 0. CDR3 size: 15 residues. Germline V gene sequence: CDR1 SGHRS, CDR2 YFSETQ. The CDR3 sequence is CASSLGQGVNTEAFF. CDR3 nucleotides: TGCGCCAGCAGCTTGGGACAGGGGGTGAACACTGAAGCTTTCTTT.

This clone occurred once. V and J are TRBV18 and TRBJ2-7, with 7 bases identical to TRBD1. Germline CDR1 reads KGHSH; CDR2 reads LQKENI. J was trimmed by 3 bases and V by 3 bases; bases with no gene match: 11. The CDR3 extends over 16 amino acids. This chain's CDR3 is CASSPLVGQGDYEQYF. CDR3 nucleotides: TGTGCCAGCTCACCCTTGGTGGGTCAGGGGGACTACGAGCAGTACTTC.